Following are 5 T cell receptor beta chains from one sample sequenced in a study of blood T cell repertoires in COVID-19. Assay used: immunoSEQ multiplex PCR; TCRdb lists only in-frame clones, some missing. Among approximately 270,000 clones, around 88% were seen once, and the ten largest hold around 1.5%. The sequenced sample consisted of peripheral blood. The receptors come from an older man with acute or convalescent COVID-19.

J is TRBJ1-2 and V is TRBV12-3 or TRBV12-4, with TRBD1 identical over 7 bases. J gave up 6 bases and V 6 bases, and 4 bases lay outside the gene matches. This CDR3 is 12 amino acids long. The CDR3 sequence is CASSGDSDGYTF. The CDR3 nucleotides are TGTGCCAGCAGCGGGGACAGCGATGGCTACACCTTC.

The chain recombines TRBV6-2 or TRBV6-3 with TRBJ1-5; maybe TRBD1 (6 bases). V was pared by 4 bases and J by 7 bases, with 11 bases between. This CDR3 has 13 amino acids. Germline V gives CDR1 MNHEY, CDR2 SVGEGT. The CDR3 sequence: CASSSLQGQPQHF. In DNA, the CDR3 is TGTGCCAGCAGTTCCTTACAGGGACAGCCCCAGCATTTT.

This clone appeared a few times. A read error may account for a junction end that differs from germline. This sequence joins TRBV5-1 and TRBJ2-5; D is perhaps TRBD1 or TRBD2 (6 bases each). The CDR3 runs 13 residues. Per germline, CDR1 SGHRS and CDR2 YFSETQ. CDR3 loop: CASSLGGSGTQYF. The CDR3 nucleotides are TGCGCCAGCAGTTTGGGGGGCTCGGGGACCCAGTACTTC.

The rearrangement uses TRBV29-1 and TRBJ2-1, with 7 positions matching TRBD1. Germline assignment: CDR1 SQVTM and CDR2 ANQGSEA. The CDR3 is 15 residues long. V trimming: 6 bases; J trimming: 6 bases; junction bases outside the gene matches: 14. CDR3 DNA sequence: TGCAGCGTGGGTGGAACAGGGGTCGTGGGCAATGAGCAGTTCTTC. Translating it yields CSVGGTGVVGNEQFF.

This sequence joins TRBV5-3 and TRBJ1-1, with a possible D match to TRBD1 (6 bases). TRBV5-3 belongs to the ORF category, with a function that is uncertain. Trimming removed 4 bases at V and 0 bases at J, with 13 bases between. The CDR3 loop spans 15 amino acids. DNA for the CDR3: TGTGCCAGAAGCGCAGGGGTAGGGATGAACACTGAAGCTTTCTTT. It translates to CARSAGVGMNTEAFF.